This T cell receptor beta chain originates from a study of identical twins. Study conclusions and caveats: There is a chance that invariant MAIT and iNKT cells partially muddied zero-insertion analyses.

Details on this clonotype: Its antigen remains unidentified.

One entry per CDR3 protein results from TCRdb running MiXCR on the 5' RACE reads. Counted here are approximately 680,000 distinct CDR3 sequences, roughly 7.2% occurring once; the ten biggest clones make up about 1.6%. This sample also appeared in a second study, on yellow fever vaccine responses in identical twins.

The sequencing input was PBMCs. This TCR came from a woman aged 18-29 years in good health.

Here the CDR3 reads CASSQDIGPRGEQYF. DNA of the CDR3: TGTGCCAGCAGCCAAGATATCGGCCCGCGGGGCGAGCAGTACTTC. The chain is built from TRBV3-1 and TRBJ2-7; tentatively, D is TRBD2 (6 bases). In germline, CDR1 is LGHDT, CDR2 YNNKEL (reference sequence). Trimming removed 0 bases from V and 6 bases from J, with 15 bases in between. The CDR3 is 15 amino acids.